The text below deals with one T cell receptor beta chain. The antigen remains undetermined. CDR1 and CDR2 from the germline V gene are MNHNY and SVGAGI (reference sequence). V shed 0 bases and J shed 7 bases, with 9 bases lying between them. The CDR3 extends over 13 amino acids. The sequenced template was cDNA made from the entire isolated RNA. The method was immunoSEQ multiplex PCR; TCRdb's version includes in-frame clones alone and lacks a portion of them. The sample has about 470,000 clones, around 30% seen once. These data originate in a study of beta chain features in type 1 diabetes. Points from the study as a whole: The analysis here could not establish whether HLA type shapes TCRB rearrangement.

Sequencing input: naive CD4+ T cells from blood. The source is a man aged 18 to 35 in good health. The chain joins TRBV6-6 to TRBJ1-1; D gene unclear. The CDR3 DNA follows: TGTGCCAGCAGTTACTCGAACGTCTATGAAGCTTTCTTT. Translated: CASSYSNVYEAFF.